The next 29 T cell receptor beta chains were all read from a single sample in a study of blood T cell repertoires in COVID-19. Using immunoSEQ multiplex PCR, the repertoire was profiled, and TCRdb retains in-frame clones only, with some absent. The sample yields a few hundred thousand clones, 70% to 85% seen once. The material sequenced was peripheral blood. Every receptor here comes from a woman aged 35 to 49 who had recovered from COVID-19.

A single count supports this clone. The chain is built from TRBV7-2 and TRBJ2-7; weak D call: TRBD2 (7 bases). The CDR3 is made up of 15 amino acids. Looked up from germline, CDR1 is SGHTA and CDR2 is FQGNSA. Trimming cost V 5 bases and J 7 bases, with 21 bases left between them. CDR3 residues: CASSRRLGARGEQYF. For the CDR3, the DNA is TGTGCCAGCAGCCGTCGTCTGGGGGCGCGGGGGGAGCAGTACTTC.

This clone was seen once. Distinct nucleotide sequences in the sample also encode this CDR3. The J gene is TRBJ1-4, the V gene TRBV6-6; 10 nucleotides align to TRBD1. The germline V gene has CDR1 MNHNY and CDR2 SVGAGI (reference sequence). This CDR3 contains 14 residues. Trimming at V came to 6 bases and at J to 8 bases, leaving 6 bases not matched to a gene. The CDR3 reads CASSPGQGDEKLFF. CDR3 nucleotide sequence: TGTGCCAGCAGCCCCGGACAGGGGGACGAAAAACTGTTTTTT.

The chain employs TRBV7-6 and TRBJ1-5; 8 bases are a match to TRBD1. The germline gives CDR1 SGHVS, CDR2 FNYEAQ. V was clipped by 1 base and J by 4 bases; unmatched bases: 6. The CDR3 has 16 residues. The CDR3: CASSLGGRTGNQPQHF. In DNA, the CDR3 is TGTGCCAGCAGCTTAGGTGGACGGACAGGGAATCAGCCCCAGCATTTT.

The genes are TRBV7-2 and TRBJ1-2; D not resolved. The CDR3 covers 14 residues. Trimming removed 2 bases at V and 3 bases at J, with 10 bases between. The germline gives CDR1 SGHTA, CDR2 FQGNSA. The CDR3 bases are TGTGCCAGCAGCTTAAGGAGATCGGACTATGGCTACACCTTC. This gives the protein CASSLRRSDYGYTF.

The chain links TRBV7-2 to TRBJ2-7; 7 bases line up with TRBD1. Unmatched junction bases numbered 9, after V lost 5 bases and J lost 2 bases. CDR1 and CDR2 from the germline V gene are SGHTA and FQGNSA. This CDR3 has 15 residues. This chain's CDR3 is CASSETGTAPYEQYF. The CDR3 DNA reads TGTGCCAGCAGCGAGACCGGGACAGCCCCCTACGAGCAGTACTTC.

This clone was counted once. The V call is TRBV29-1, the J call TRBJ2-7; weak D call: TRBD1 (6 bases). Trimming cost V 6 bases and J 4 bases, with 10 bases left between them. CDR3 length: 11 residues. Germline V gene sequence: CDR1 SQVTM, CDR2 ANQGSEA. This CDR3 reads CSVATGYEQYF. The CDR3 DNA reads TGCAGCGTAGCAACAGGGTACGAGCAGTACTTC.

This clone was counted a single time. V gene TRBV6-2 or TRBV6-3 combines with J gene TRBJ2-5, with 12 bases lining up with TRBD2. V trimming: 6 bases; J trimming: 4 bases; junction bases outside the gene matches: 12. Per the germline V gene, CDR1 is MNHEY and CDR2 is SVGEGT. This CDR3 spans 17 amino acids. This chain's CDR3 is CASSPGLAGLTLETQYF. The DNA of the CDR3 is TGTGCCAGCAGCCCGGGACTAGCGGGTCTAACGCTAGAGACCCAGTACTTC.

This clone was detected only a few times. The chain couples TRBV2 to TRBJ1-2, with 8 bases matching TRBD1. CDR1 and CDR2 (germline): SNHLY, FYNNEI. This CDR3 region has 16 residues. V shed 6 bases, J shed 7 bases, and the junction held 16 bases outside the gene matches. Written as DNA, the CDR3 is TGTGCCAGCAGCCCACTAAGACAGGGGAGTCTAAGTGGCTACACCTTC. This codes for CASSPLRQGSLSGYTF.

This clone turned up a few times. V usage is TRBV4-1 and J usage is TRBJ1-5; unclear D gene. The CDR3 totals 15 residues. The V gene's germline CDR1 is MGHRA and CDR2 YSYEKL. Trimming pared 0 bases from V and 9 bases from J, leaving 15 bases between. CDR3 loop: CASSQDSGSWAPQHF. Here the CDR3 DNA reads TGCGCCAGCAGCCAAGATTCGGGGTCATGGGCGCCCCAGCATTTT.

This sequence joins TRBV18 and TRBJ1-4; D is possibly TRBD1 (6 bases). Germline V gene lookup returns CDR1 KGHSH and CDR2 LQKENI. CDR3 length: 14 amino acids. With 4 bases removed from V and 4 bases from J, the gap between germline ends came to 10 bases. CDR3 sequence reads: CASSRQGSNEKLFF. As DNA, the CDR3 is TGTGCCAGCTCACGCCAGGGGAGTAATGAAAAACTGTTTTTT.

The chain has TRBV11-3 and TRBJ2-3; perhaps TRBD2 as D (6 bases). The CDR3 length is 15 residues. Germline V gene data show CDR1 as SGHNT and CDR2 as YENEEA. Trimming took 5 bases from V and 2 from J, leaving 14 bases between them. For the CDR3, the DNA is TGTGCCAGCAGCCCCGGGGCGGGGAACACAGATACGCAGTATTTT. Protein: CASSPGAGNTDTQYF. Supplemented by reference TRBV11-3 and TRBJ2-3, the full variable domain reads EAGVVQSPRYKIIEKKQPVAFWCNPISGHNTLYWYLQNLGQGPELLIRYENEEAVDDSQLPKDRFSAERLKGVDSTLKIQPAELGDSAVYLCASSPGAGNTDTQYFGPGTRLTVL.

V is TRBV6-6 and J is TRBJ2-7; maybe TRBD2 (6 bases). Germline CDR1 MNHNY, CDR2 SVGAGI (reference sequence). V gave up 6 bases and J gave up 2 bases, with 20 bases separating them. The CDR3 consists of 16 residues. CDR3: CASSHDGRGTPYEQYF. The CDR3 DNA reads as TGTGCCAGCAGCCACGACGGGAGAGGCACTCCCTACGAGCAGTACTTC.

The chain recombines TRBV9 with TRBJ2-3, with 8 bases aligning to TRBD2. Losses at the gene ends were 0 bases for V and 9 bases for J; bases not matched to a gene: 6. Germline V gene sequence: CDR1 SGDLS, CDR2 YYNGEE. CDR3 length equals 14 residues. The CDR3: CASSVDGLADTQYF. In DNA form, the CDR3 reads TGTGCCAGCAGCGTAGATGGACTAGCTGACACGCAGTATTTT.

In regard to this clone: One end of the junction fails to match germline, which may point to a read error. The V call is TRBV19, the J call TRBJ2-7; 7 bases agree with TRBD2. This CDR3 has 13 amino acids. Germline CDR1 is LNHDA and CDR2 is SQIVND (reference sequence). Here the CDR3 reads CASSSGPASEQYF. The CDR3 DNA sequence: TGTGCCAGCAGTAGCGGGCCGGCCTCCGAGCAGTACTTC.

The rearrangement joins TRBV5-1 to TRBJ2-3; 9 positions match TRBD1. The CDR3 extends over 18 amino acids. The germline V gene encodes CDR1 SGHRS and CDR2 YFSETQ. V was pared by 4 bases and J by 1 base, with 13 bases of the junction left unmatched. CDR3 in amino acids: CASSPGTGSSVGTDTQYF. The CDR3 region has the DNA TGCGCCAGCAGCCCCGGGACAGGGAGCTCGGTGGGCACAGATACGCAGTATTTT.

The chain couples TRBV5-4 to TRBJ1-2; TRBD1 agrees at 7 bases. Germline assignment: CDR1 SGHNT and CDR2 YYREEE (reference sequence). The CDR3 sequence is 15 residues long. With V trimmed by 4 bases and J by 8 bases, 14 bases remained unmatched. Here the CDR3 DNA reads TGTGCCAGCAGCAGAGAGACAGGGCTGGGTGGGGGCTACACCTTC. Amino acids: CASSRETGLGGGYTF.

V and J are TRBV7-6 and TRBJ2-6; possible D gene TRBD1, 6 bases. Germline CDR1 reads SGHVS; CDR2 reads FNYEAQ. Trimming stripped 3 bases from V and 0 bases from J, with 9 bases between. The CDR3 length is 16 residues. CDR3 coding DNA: TGTGCCAGCAGCTTCGGACAGAACTCTGGGGCCAACGTCCTGACTTTC. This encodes CASSFGQNSGANVLTF.

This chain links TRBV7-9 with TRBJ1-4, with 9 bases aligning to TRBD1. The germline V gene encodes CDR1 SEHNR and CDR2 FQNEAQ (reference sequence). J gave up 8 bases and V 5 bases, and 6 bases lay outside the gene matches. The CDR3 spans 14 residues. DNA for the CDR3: TGTGCCAGCAGCACCGACAGGGGGTGGGAAAAACTGTTTTTT. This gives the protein CASSTDRGWEKLFF.

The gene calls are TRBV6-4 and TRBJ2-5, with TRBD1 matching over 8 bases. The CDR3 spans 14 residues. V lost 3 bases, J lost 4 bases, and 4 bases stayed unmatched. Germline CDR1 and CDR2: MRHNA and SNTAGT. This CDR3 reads CASSESGGRETQYF. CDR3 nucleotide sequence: TGTGCCAGCAGTGAATCAGGGGGCCGAGAGACCCAGTACTTC.

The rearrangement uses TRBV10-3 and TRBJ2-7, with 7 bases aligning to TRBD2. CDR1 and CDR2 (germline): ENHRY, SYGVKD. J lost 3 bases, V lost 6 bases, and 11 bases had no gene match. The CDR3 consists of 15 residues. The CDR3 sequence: CAIREGLDTNYEQYF. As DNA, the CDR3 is TGTGCCATCAGGGAAGGACTAGATACTAACTACGAGCAGTACTTC.

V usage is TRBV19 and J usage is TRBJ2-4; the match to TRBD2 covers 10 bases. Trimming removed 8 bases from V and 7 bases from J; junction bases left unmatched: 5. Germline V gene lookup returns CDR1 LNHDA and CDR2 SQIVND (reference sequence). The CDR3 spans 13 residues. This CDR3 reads CASAPSGGNIQYF. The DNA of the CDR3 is TGTGCCAGTGCTCCTAGCGGGGGCAACATTCAGTACTTC. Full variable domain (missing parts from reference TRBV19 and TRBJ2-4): DGGITQSPKYLFRKEGQNVTLSCEQNLNHDAMYWYRQDPGQGLRLIYYSQIVNDFQKGDIAEGYSVSREKKESFPLTVTSAQKNPTAFYLCASAPSGGNIQYFGAGTRLSVL.

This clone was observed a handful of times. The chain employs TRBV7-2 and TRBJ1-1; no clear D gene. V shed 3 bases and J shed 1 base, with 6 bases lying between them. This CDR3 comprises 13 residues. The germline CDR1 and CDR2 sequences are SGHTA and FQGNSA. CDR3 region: CASSFEENTEAFF. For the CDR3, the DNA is TGTGCCAGCAGCTTCGAGGAGAACACTGAAGCTTTCTTT.

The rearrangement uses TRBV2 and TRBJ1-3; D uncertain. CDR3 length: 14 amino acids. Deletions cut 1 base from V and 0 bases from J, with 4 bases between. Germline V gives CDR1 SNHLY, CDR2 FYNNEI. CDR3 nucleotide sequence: TGTGCCAGCAGTGAAGAGAGCTCTGGAAACACCATATATTTT. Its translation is CASSEESSGNTIYF.

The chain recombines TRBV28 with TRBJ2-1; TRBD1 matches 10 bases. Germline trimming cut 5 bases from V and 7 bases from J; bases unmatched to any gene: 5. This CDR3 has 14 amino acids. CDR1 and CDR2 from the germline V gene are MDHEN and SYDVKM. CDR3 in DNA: TGTGCCAGCAGTGCATTGGGACAGGGGAATGAGCAGTTCTTC. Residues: CASSALGQGNEQFF.

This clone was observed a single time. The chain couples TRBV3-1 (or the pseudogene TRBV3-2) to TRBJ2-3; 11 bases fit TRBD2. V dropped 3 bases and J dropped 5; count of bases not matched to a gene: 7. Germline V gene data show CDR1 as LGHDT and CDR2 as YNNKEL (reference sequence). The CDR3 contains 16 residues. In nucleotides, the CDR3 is TGTGCCAGCAGCCAGCTACTAGCGGGGGTTGGAGATACGCAGTATTTT. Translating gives CASSQLLAGVGDTQYF.

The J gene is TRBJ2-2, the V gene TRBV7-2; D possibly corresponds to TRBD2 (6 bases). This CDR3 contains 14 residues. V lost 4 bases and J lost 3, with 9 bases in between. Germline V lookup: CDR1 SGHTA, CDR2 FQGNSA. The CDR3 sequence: CASSSGLYTGELFF. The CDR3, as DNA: TGTGCCAGCAGCTCGGGACTGTACACCGGGGAGCTGTTTTTT.

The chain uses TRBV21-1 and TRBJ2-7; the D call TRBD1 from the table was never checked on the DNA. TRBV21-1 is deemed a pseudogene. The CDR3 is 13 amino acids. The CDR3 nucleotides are TGTGCCAGCACCATCGACAGGTCCTACGAGCAGTACTTC. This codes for CASTIDRSYEQYF.

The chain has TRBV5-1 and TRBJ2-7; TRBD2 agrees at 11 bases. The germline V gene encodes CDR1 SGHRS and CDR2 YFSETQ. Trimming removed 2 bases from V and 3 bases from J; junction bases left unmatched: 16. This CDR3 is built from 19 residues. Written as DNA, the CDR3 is TGCGCCAGCAGCTTAACCATAGCGGGGGGGCAATCGCTATACTACGAGCAGTACTTC. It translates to CASSLTIAGGQSLYYEQYF. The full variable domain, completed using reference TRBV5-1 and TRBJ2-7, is KAGVTQTPRYLIKTRGQQVTLSCSPISGHRSVSWYQQTPGQGLQFLFEYFSETQRNKGNFPGRFSGRQFSNSRSEMNVSTLELGDSALYLCASSLTIAGGQSLYYEQYFGPGTRLTVT.

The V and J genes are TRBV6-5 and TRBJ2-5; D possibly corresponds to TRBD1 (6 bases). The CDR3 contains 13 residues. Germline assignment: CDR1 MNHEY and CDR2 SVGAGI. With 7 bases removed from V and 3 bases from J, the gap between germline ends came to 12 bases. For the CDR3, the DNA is TGTGCCAGCACATTTTCAGGGGAAGAGACCCAGTACTTC. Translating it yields CASTFSGEETQYF.